The source of this TCR beta chain is a study of cytomegalovirus exposure and HLA in healthy donors. Trimming shortened V by 6 bases and J by 4 bases, and 12 bases separated the two germline ends. The CDR3 sequence is 13 residues long. The germline CDR1 and CDR2 sequences are MDHEN and SYDVKM. Primers included in the PCR were 60 Vbeta and 13 Jbeta primers. Method: immunoSEQ multiplex PCR; TCRdb's copy keeps in-frame clones and lacks some. The data hold 85,000 to 100,000 clones, with about 74% observed a single time. The receptor was isolated from a man between 60 and 75 years old in good health and CMV-seropositive. The chain has TRBV28 and TRBJ1-2; the D is unclear. Sequenced material: PBMCs. The CDR3 DNA reads TGTGCCAGCAGCCAACCGGTTCCCTATGGCTACACCTTC. Its protein product is CASSQPVPYGYTF.